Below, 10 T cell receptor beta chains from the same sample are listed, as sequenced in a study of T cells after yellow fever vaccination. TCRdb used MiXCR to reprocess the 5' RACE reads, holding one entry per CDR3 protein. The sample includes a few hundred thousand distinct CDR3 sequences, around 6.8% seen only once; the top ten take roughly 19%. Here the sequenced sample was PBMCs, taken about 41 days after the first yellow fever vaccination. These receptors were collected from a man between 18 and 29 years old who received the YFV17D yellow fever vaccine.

The CDR3 region is CSARQGDSPLHF. The CDR3 region has the DNA TGCAGTGCGCGACAGGGAGATTCACCCCTCCACTTT. The J gene is TRBJ1-6, the V gene TRBV20-1; TRBD1 aligns across 7 bases. Germline V CDR1 and CDR2: DFQATT, SNEGSKA (reference sequence). After removal of 6 bases from V and 8 bases from J, the junction contained 4 bases not matched to a gene. The CDR3 consists of 12 residues.

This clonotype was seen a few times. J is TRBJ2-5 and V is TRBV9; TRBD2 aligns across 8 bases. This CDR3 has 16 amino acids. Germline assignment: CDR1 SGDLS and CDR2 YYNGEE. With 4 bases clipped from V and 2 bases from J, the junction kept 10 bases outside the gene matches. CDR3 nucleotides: TGTGCCAGCAGCCCCCCTGATGAGCGGGGGCAAGAGACCCAGTACTTC. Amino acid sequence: CASSPPDERGQETQYF.

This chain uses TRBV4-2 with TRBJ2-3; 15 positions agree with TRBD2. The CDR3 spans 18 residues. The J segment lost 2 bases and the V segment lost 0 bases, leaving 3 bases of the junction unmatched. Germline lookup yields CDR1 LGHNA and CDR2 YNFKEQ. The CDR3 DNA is TGTGCCAGCAGCCAAGAGGGGACTAGCGGGGGGAACACAGATACGCAGTATTTT. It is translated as CASSQEGTSGGNTDTQYF.

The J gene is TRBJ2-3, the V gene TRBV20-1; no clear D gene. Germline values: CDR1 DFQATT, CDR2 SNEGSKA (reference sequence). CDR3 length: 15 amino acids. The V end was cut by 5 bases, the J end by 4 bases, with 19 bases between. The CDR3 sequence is CSAPDLPRWADTQYF. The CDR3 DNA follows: TGCAGTGCTCCGGACCTTCCTAGATGGGCAGATACGCAGTATTTT.

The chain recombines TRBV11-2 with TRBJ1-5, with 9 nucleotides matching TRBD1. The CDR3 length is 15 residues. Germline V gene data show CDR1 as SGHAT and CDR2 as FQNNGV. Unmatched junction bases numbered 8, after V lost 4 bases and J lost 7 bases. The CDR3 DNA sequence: TGTGCCAGCAGCTCAGGGACAGGGTTTTACCAGCCCCAGCATTTT. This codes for CASSSGTGFYQPQHF. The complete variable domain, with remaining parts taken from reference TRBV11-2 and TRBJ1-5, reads EAGVAQSPRYKIIEKRQSVAFWCNPISGHATLYWYQQILGQGPKLLIQFQNNGVVDDSQLPKDRFSAERLKGVDSTLKIQPAKLEDSAVYLCASSSGTGFYQPQHFGDGTRLSIL.

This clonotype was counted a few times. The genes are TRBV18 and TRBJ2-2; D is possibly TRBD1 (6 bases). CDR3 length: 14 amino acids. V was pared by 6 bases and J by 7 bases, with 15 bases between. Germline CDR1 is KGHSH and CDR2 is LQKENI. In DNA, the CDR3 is TGTGCCAGCTCGGACAGACAGGATTTCGGGGAGCTGTTTTTT. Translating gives CASSDRQDFGELFF.

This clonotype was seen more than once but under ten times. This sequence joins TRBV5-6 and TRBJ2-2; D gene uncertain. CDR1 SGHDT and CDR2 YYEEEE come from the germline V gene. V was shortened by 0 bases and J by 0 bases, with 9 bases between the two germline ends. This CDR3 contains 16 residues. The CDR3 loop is CASSLAAAANTGELFF. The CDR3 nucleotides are TGTGCCAGCAGCTTGGCGGCCGCGGCGAACACCGGGGAGCTGTTTTTT.

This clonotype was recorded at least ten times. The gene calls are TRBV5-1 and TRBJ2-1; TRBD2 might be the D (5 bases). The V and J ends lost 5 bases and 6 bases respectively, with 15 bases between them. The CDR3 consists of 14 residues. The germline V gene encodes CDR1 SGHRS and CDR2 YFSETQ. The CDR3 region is CASSLGSLGNEQFF. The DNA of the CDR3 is TGCGCCAGCAGTTTAGGGAGTTTGGGCAATGAGCAGTTCTTC. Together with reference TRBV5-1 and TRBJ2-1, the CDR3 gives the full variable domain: KAGVTQTPRYLIKTRGQQVTLSCSPISGHRSVSWYQQTPGQGLQFLFEYFSETQRNKGNFPGRFSGRQFSNSRSEMNVSTLELGDSALYLCASSLGSLGNEQFFGPGTRLTVL.

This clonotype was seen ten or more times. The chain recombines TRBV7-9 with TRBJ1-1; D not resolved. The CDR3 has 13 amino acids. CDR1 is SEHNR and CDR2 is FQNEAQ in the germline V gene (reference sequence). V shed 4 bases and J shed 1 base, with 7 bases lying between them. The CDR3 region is CASSSLSNTEAFF. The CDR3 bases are TGTGCCAGCAGCTCCCTCTCGAACACTGAAGCTTTCTTT. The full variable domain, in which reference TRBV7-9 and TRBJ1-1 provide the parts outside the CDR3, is DTGVSQNPRHKITKRGQNVTFRCDPISEHNRLYWYRQTLGQGPEFLTYFQNEAQLEKSRLLSDRFSAERPKGSFSTLEIQRTEQGDSAMYLCASSSLSNTEAFFGQGTRLTVV.

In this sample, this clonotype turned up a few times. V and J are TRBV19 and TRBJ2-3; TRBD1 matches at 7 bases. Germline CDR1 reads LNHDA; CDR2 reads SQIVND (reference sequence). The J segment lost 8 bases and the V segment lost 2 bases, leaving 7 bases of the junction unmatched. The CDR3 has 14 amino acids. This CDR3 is CASSIPDRVRTQYF. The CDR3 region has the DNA TGTGCCAGTAGTATACCTGACAGGGTTCGTACGCAGTATTTT.